This T cell receptor beta chain was documented in a study of cytomegalovirus exposure and HLA in healthy donors. At the level of the study: Of over 300 genotyped donors, about 81% clustered with self-reported Caucasian donors.

Primers: 60 Vbeta forward and 13 Jbeta reverse. TCRdb's copy holds only in-frame clones and misses some; the assay was immunoSEQ multiplex PCR. The sample lists 100,000 to 150,000 clones; approximately 80% were seen once. CDR1 and CDR2 from the germline V gene are SGDLS and YYNGEE. V was clipped by 4 bases and J by 6 bases, with 14 bases between them. The CDR3 contains 13 residues. Study-wide results and limits: CMV antigen specificity of three CMV-associated chains was confirmed in vitro.

About this clone: Its antigen is still unknown.

The clonotype comes from a man aged 45 to 65 in good health and CMV-seronegative. The specimen was PBMCs. The chain joins TRBV9 to TRBJ2-7; TRBD1 is a possible D gene (5 bases). As DNA, the CDR3 is TGTGCCAGCAGCCAATTGGGCCAGGGCGAGCAGTACTTC. Its translation: CASSQLGQGEQYF.